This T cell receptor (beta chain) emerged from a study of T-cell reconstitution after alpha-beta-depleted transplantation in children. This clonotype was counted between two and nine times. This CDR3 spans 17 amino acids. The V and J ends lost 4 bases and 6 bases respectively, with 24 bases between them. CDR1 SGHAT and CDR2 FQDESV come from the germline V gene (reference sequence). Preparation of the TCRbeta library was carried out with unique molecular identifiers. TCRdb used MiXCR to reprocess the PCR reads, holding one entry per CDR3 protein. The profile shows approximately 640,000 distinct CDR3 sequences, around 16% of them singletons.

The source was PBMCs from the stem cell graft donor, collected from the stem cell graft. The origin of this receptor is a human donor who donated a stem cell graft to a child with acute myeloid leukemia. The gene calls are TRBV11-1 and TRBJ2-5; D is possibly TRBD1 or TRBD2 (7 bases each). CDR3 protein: CASSSKGGTVEGKTQYF. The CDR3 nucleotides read TGTGCCAGCAGCTCCAAGGGGGGGACAGTCGAGGGGAAGACCCAGTACTTC.